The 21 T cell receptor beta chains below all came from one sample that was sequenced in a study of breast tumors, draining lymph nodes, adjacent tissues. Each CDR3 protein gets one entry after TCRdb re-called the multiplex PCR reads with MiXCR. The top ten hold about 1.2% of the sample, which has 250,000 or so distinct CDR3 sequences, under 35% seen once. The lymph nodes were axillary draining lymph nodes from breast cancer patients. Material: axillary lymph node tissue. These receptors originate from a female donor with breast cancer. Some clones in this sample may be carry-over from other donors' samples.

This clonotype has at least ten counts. The CDR3 nucleotides read TGTGCCAGCAGCGGCCGGACTAGCGGGGGCGAGCAGTACTTC. As protein: CASSGRTSGGEQYF. The rearrangement links TRBV11-3 to TRBJ2-7; 13 nucleotides align to TRBD2. V lost 5 bases and J lost 6; bases outside the gene matches: 4. This CDR3 spans 14 amino acids. Looked up from germline, CDR1 is SGHNT and CDR2 is YENEEA.

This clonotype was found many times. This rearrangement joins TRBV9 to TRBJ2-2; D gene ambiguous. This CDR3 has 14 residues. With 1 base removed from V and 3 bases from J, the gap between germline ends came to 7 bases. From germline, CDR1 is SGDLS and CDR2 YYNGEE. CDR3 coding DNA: TGTGCCAGCAGCGTAAGTCAGTACACCGGGGAGCTGTTTTTT. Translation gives CASSVSQYTGELFF.

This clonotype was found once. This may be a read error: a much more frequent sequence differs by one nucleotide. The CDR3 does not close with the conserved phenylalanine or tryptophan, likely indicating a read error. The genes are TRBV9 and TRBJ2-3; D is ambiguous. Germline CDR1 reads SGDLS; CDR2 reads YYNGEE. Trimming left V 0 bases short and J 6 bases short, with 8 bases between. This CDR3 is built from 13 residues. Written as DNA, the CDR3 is TGTGCCAGCAGCGTAGATCTTGGGGATACGCAGTATTCT. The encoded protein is CASSVDLGDTQYS.

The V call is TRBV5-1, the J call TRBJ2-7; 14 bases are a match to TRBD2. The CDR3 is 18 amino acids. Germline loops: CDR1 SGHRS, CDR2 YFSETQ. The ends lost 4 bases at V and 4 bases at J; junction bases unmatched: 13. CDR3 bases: TGCGCCAGCAGCCCGGGACTAGCGGGAGTAGGCTCGGCGTACGAGCAGTACTTC. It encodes CASSPGLAGVGSAYEQYF.

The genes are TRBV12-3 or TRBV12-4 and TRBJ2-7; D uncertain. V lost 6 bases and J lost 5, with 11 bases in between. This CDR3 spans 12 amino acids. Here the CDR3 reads CASRFSVHEQYF. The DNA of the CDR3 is TGTGCCAGCAGGTTCTCCGTCCACGAGCAGTACTTC.

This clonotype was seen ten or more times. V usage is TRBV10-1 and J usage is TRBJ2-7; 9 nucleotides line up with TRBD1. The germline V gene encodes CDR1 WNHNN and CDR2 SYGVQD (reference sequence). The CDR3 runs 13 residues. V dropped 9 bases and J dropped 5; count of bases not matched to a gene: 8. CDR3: CARMDRGAHEQYF. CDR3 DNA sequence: TGCGCCAGGATGGACAGGGGAGCCCACGAGCAGTACTTC.

For the CDR3, the DNA is TGTGCCAGCAGACACCCGGGTGGGCGAAATCAGCCCCAGCATTTT. This translates into CASRHPGGRNQPQHF. This rearrangement joins TRBV6-6 to TRBJ1-5; D gene unclear. This CDR3 is built from 15 residues. The germline CDR1 and CDR2 sequences are MNHNY and SVGAGI (reference sequence). The germline V and J ends were trimmed by 6 bases and 4 bases, with 16 bases remaining between them.

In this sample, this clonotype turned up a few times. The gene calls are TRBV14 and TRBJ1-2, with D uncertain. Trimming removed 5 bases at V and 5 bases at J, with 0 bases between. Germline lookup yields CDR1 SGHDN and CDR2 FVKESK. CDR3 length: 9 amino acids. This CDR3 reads CASSYGYTF. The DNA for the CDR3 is TGTGCCAGCAGCTATGGCTACACCTTC.

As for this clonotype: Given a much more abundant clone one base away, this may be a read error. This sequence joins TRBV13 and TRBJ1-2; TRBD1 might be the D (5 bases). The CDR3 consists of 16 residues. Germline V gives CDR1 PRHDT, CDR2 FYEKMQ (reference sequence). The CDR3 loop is CTSSFKTAGDYYGYTF. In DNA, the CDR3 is TGTACCAGCAGCTTTAAGACAGCGGGGGACTATTATGGCTACACCTTC.

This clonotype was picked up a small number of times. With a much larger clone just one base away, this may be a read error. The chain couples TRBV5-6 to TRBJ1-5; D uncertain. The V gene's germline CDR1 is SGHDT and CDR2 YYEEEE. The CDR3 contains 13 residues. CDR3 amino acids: CTSSPTPNQPQHF. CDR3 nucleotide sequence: TGTACCAGCAGCCCCACTCCAAATCAGCCCCAGCATTTT. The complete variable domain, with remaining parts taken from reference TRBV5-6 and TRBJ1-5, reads DAGVTQSPTHLIKTRGQQVTLRCSPKSGHDTVSWYQQALGQGPQFIFQYYEEEERQRGNFPDRFSGHQFPNYSSELNVNALLLGDSALYLCTSSPTPNQPQHFGDGTRLSIL.

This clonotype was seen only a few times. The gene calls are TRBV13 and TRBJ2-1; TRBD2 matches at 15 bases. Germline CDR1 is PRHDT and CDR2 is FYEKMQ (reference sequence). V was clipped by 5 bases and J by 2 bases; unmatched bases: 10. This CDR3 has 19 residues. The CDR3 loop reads CASSGPGLAGGRAYNEQFF. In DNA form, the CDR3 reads TGTGCCAGCAGCGGACCCGGACTAGCGGGAGGGCGCGCCTACAATGAGCAGTTCTTC.

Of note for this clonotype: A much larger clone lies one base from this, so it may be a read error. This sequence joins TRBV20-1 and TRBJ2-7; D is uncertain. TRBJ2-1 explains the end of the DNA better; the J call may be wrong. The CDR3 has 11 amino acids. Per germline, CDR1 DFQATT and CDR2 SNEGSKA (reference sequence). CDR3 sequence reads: CSARLDYEQFF. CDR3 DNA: TGCAGTGCTAGACTGGATTACGAGCAGTTCTTC.

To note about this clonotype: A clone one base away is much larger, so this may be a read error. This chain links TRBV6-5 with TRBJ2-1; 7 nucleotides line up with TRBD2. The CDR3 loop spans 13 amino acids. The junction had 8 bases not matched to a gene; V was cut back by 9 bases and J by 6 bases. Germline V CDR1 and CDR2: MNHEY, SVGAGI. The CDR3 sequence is CARLGGLLNEQFF. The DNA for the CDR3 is TGTGCCAGATTGGGGGGACTACTCAATGAGCAGTTCTTC.

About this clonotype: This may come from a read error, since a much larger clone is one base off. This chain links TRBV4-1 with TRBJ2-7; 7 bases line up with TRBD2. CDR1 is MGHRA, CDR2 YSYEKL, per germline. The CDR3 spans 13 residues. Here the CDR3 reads CASSWDYLNEQCF. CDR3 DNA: TGCGCCAGCAGCTGGGACTACCTGAACGAGCAGTGCTTT.

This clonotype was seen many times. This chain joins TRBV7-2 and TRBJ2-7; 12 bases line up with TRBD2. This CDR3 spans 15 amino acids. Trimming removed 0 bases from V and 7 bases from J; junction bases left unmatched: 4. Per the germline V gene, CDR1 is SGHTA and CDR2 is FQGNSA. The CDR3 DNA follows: TGTGCCAGCAGCTTAGCAGGACTAGCGGGATGGGAGCAGTACTTC. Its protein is CASSLAGLAGWEQYF.

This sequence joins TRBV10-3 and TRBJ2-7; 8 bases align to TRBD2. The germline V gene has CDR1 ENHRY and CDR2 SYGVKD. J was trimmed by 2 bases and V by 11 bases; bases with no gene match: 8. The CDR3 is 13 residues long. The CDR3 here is CAHSGGPPYEQYF. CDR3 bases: TGTGCCCATTCGGGAGGGCCGCCCTACGAGCAGTACTTC.

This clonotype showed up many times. The CDR3, as DNA: TGTGCCAGCAGCTTAATCGGGTCTGGAAACACCATATATTTT. Protein product: CASSLIGSGNTIYF. The chain joins TRBV7-8 to TRBJ1-3, with D unclear. This CDR3 has 14 amino acids. V lost 2 bases and J lost 1, with 6 bases in between. CDR1 SGHVS and CDR2 FQNEAQ come from the germline V gene.

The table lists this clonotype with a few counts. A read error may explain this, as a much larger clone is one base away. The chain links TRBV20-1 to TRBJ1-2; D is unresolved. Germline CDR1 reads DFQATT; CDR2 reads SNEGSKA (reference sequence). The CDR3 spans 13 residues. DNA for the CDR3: TGCAGTGCTAGAGATAATCAGGCGTATGCCTACACCTTC. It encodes CSARDNQAYAYTF.

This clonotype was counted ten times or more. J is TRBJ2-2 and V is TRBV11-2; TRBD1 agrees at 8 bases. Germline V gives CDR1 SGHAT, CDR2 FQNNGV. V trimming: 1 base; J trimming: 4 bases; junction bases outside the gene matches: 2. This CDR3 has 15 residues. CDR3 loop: CASSLGTGGTGELFF. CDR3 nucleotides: TGTGCCAGCAGCTTAGGCACAGGGGGCACCGGGGAGCTGTTTTTT.

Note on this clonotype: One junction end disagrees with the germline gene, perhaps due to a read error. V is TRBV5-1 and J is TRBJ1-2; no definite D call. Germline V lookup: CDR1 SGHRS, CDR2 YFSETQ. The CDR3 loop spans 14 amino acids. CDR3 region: CASSFGESNYGYTF. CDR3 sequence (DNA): TGCGCCAGCAGCTTCGGGGAGTCTAACTACGGCTACACCTTC. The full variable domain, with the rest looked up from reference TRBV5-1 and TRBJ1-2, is KAGVTQTPRYLIKTRGQQVTLSCSPISGHRSVSWYQQTPGQGLQFLFEYFSETQRNKGNFPGRFSGRQFSNSRSEMNVSTLELGDSALYLCASSFGESNYGYTFGSGTRLTVV.

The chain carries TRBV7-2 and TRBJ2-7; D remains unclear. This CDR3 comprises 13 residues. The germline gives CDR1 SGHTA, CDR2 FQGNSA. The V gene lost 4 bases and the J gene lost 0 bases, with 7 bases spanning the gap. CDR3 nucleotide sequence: TGTGCCAGCAGCTCAAAGCCCTCCTACGAGCAGTACTTC. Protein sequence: CASSSKPSYEQYF. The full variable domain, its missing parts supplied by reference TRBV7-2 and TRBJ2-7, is GAGVSQSPSNKVTEKGKDVELRCDPISGHTALYWYRQSLGQGLEFLIYFQGNSAPDKSGLPSDRFSAERTGGSVSTLTIQRTQQEDSAVYLCASSSKPSYEQYFGPGTRLTVT.